This TCR beta chain was documented in a study of OX40 agonist ivuxolimab in advanced cancers. Assay: immunoSEQ multiplex PCR; the TCRdb copy retains only in-frame clones and omits some. Among 24,000 or so clones listed, approximately 90% were seen once. This sequence originates from an adult with an advanced solid tumor such as melanoma, head and neck, liver or kidney cancer. The specimen comprised CD4+ or CD8+ T cells sorted from blood, sampled in a trial of the OX40 agonist ivuxolimab.

The CDR3 DNA follows: TGTGCCAGTAATGCCGGGGTGAGACAGCCCCAGCATTTT. Residues: CASNAGVRQPQHF. The V call is TRBV19, the J call TRBJ1-5; D gene unclear. CDR1 and CDR2 (germline): LNHDA, SQIVND (reference sequence). This CDR3 comprises 13 residues. The ends were cut back, 7 bases at V and 7 bases at J, with 14 bases in the middle. Full variable domain (rest looked up from reference TRBV19 and TRBJ1-5): DGGITQSPKYLFRKEGQNVTLSCEQNLNHDAMYWYRQDPGQGLRLIYYSQIVNDFQKGDIAEGYSVSREKKESFPLTVTSAQKNPTAFYLCASNAGVRQPQHFGDGTRLSIL.